One and the same sample provided the 30 T cell receptor beta chains below, sequenced in a study of immune heterogeneity within non-small cell lung tumors (dated by TCRdb to the late 2010s). The run used a HiSeq X Ten. A multiplex PCR system amplified the TCR beta CDR3 region, with a first 10-cycle round using 32 V-gene forward and 13 J-gene reverse primers. In TCRdb, the public reads were trimmed at Q25 with fastp and aligned with MiXCR, with productive beta chains retained. Every entry covers one CDR3 protein and lists the most common genes and DNA from its rows. The sample table contains some 10,000 distinct CDR3 sequences; only one count was recorded for around 29% of them. The top ten hold roughly 13% of the sample. The TCR template was genomic DNA extracted from bulk tumor tissue, and around 540 ng of gDNA was amplified for each sample. Multiple biopsies per primary tumor were taken during surgery, spaced as far apart as possible within the tumor mass. The study cohort was described as untreated and was composed of newly diagnosed NSCLC cases undergoing curative surgery.

Sequences were obtained from lung tumor tissue. The receptors originated from a man in his fifties with non-small cell lung cancer.

This clonotype appeared many times. The chain is built from TRBV6-1 and TRBJ1-6; D is ambiguous. Germline CDR1 and CDR2: MNHNS and SASEGT. Deletions cut 0 bases from V and 10 bases from J, with 10 bases between. This CDR3 is 14 amino acids long. In DNA, the CDR3 is TGTGCCAGCAGTGAAGCGACCCCCGCCTCACCCCTCCACTTT. This gives the protein CASSEATPASPLHF.

Judged by abundance, this clonotype is medium-sized. Germline and junction disagree at one end, which may indicate a read error. CDR3 coding DNA: TGTGCCAGCAGCTTACCGGGGGCGGTCGCCGCGTTC. Amino acids: CASSLPGAVAAF. The chain is built from TRBV7-2 and TRBJ1-2, with D possibly TRBD1 on 6 matching bases. This CDR3 comprises 12 residues. Germline assignment: CDR1 SGHTA and CDR2 FQGNSA.

In this sample, this clonotype turned up many times. The V and J genes are TRBV18 and TRBJ1-6, with a possible D match to TRBD1 (5 bases). The length of the CDR3 is 15 residues. Germline-derived CDR1 and CDR2 are KGHSH and LQKENI. Between the trimmed V and J ends, which lost 1 base and 8 bases, there was a span of 12 bases. The CDR3, as DNA: TGTGCCAGCTCACCACGCCAGGGTACGGATTCACCCCTCCACTTT. The encoded protein is CASSPRQGTDSPLHF.

Note on this clonotype: A much more abundant neighbour one base away suggests this may be a read error. V usage is TRBV5-1 and J usage is TRBJ2-3; possibly TRBD1 for D (6 bases). The germline CDR1 and CDR2 sequences are SGHRS and YFSETQ. The CDR3 covers 15 residues. V was shortened by 6 bases and J by 2 bases, with 16 bases between the two germline ends. In DNA, the CDR3 is TGCGCCAGCATGAGTGACGGACAGAACACAGATACGCAGTATTTT. This encodes CASMSDGQNTDTQYF.

This clonotype has only one observation. A much bigger clone sits one base away, suggesting this may be a read error. The V call is TRBV7-2, the J call TRBJ1-6, with a tentative D call TRBD1 (6 bases). V lost 3 bases to trimming and J lost 9 bases, with 12 bases between them. The CDR3 covers 14 residues. Germline V gene sequence: CDR1 SGHTA, CDR2 FQGNSA. DNA for the CDR3: TGTACCAGCAGCTTTCGGACAGTGGGTTCACCCCTCCACTTT. This encodes CTSSFRTVGSPLHF.

This clonotype is labeled medium-sized. The chain couples TRBV6-6 to TRBJ1-1; D might be TRBD1 (5 bases). The germline V and J ends were trimmed by 0 bases and 1 base, with 6 bases remaining between them. The V gene's germline CDR1 is MNHNY and CDR2 SVGAGI (reference sequence). The CDR3 spans 14 residues. The CDR3 spells CASSYSDRNTEAFF. Written as DNA, the CDR3 is TGTGCCAGCAGTTACTCAGACAGGAACACTGAAGCTTTCTTT.

The rearrangement joins TRBV11-2 to TRBJ2-5; D tentatively reads TRBD1 or TRBD2 (5 bases each). V was clipped by 8 bases and J by 3 bases, with 13 bases between them. CDR3 size: 13 residues. The germline CDR1 and CDR2 sequences are SGHAT and FQNNGV. The CDR3 spells CASVWGTEETQYF. The CDR3 DNA follows: TGTGCCAGCGTTTGGGGGACCGAAGAGACCCAGTACTTC. The variable domain in full, with the rest retrieved from reference TRBV11-2 and TRBJ2-5, is EAGVAQSPRYKIIEKRQSVAFWCNPISGHATLYWYQQILGQGPKLLIQFQNNGVVDDSQLPKDRFSAERLKGVDSTLKIQPAKLEDSAVYLCASVWGTEETQYFGPGTRLLVL.

As regards this clonotype: This may be a read error: a much more frequent sequence differs by one nucleotide. The V gene is TRBV20-1, the J gene TRBJ2-1, with D tentatively TRBD2 (6 bases). Germline V gives CDR1 DFQATT, CDR2 SNEGSKA (reference sequence). This CDR3 has 16 amino acids. Trimming removed 5 bases at V and 6 bases at J, with 23 bases between. CDR3 sequence reads: CSAPTLAGGSLNEQFF. CDR3 nucleotide sequence: TGCAGTGCTCCTACCCTAGCCGGAGGGTCCCTCAATGAGCAGTTCTTC.

Concerning this clonotype itself: This may be a read error, as it is one base from a much larger clone. The chain joins TRBV6-4 to TRBJ2-5; no clear D. The CDR3 sequence is 13 residues long. The V and J ends lost 5 bases and 5 bases respectively, with 12 bases between them. The germline CDR1 and CDR2 sequences are MRHNA and SNTAGT. The CDR3 protein is CASSRQASETQYF. The CDR3 coding sequence is TGTGCCAGCAGTAGGCAGGCCAGTGAGACCCAGTACTTC.

About this clonotype itself: A much larger clone differs by one base, so this may be a read error. This CDR3 is CASSSQGRASTLHF. CDR3 sequence (DNA): TGTGCCAGCAGCTCGCAAGGACGTGCCTCAACCCTCCACTTT. This chain links TRBV7-3 with TRBJ1-6; D is unclear. The CDR3 runs to 14 residues. The V end lost 4 bases, the J end lost 14 bases, and 18 bases lay between the germline ends. Germline V lookup: CDR1 SGHTA, CDR2 FQGTGA.

The chain is built from TRBV29-1 and TRBJ2-7, with 9 bases aligning to TRBD1. This CDR3 has 14 amino acids. The J segment lost 3 bases and the V segment lost 5 bases, leaving 8 bases of the junction unmatched. Germline V gene data show CDR1 as SQVTM and CDR2 as ANQGSEA. CDR3 region: CSVSTRQGDYEQYF. The CDR3, as DNA: TGCAGCGTTAGTACGAGACAGGGGGACTACGAGCAGTACTTC.

Comments on this clonotype: Possible read error: a much larger clone is one base away. The chain has TRBV19 and TRBJ2-7; 7 bases align to TRBD1. The CDR3 loop spans 14 amino acids. Unmatched junction bases numbered 13, after V lost 8 bases and J lost 6 bases. The V gene's germline CDR1 is LNHDA and CDR2 SQIVND (reference sequence). The CDR3 DNA reads TGTGCCAGTTCGGTACCGGGACAGAGGATCGAGCAGTACTTC. Encoded protein: CASSVPGQRIEQYF. Full variable domain (remainder filled in from reference TRBV19 and TRBJ2-7): DGGITQSPKYLFRKEGQNVTLSCEQNLNHDAMYWYRQDPGQGLRLIYYSQIVNDFQKGDIAEGYSVSREKKESFPLTVTSAQKNPTAFYLCASSVPGQRIEQYFGPGTRLTVT.

Regarding this clonotype: A much larger clone differs from this one at a single base, so this may be a read error. The chain joins TRBV12-3 or TRBV12-4 to TRBJ2-1, with D perhaps TRBD2 (6 bases). There are 14 residues in the CDR3. V lost 5 bases and J 0 bases, leaving 8 bases between the germline ends. CDR3 bases: TGTGCCAGCAGTCGCGGGATCTCCTACAATGAGCAGTTCTTC. Protein: CASSRGISYNEQFF.

This clonotype was counted at least ten times. The chain joins TRBV19 to TRBJ2-7, with a weak D call TRBD1 (6 bases). Germline V gene lookup returns CDR1 LNHDA and CDR2 SQIVND (reference sequence). This CDR3 is built from 11 residues. V was trimmed by 10 bases and J by 5 bases, leaving 12 bases between them. CDR3 in amino acids: CATLTGNEQYF. The CDR3 DNA is TGTGCCACTCTGACAGGTAACGAGCAGTACTTC.

The V call is TRBV5-1, the J call TRBJ2-1, with 7 bases identical to TRBD1. The CDR3 covers 15 residues. The J segment lost 0 bases and the V segment lost 2 bases, leaving 2 bases of the junction unmatched. Germline-derived CDR1 and CDR2 are SGHRS and YFSETQ. The CDR3, as DNA: TGCGCCAGCAGCTTTTGGGACAGCTCCTACAATGAGCAGTTCTTC. Amino acids: CASSFWDSSYNEQFF.

This clonotype qualifies as medium-sized (0.01 to 0.1%). This chain uses TRBV19 with TRBJ2-7; TRBD2 is a possible D gene (6 bases). V dropped 1 base and J dropped 4 bases, with 8 bases sitting between them. CDR1 is LNHDA and CDR2 is SQIVND in the germline V gene (reference sequence). CDR3 length: 13 residues. CDR3: CASSIGGTYEQYF. Here the CDR3 DNA reads TGTGCCAGTAGTATAGGCGGGACGTACGAGCAGTACTTC.

This chain joins TRBV20-1 and TRBJ2-3, with D hard to call. The germline V gene has CDR1 DFQATT and CDR2 SNEGSKA (reference sequence). The CDR3 is 14 residues long. Trimming stripped 2 bases from V and 1 base from J, with 10 bases between. Here the CDR3 DNA reads TGCAGTGCTAGAAACCCGGACGGCACAGATACGCAGTATTTT. It specifies CSARNPDGTDTQYF.

Comment on this clonotype: Given a much more abundant clone one base away, this may be a read error. This chain uses TRBV18 with TRBJ2-2, with D unresolved. This CDR3 region has 13 residues. Germline-derived CDR1 and CDR2 are KGHSH and LQKENI. CDR3: CAISRPDTGELFF. In nucleotides, the CDR3 is TGTGCCATCTCACGTCCAGACACCGGGGAGCTGTTTTTT. Together with reference TRBV18 and TRBJ2-2, the CDR3 gives the full variable domain: NAGVMQNPRHLVRRRGQEARLRCSPMKGHSHVYWYRQLPEEGLKFMVYLQKENIIDESGMPKERFSAEFPKEGPSILRIQQVVRGDSAAYFCAISRPDTGELFFGEGSRLTVL.

This clonotype is labeled as medium-sized. The rearrangement links TRBV28 to TRBJ1-4; D is undetermined. CDR1 MDHEN and CDR2 SYDVKM come from the germline V gene. The V and J ends lost 7 bases and 2 bases respectively, with 8 bases between them. CDR3 size: 13 residues. The CDR3 spells CASIRNTNEKLFF. The CDR3 coding sequence is TGTGCCAGCATTAGAAATACTAATGAAAAACTGTTTTTT.

The chain carries TRBV7-9 and TRBJ2-2, with D maybe TRBD1 (6 bases). Germline-derived CDR1 and CDR2 are SEHNR and FQNEAQ (reference sequence). CDR3 size: 15 residues. Trimming removed 5 bases from V and 5 bases from J, with 15 bases in between. CDR3 loop: CASSQTGTPTGELFF. In nucleotides, the CDR3 is TGTGCCAGCAGCCAAACCGGGACACCTACCGGGGAGCTGTTTTTT.

This CDR3 is CANSSNTGELFF. The DNA of the CDR3 is TGTGCCAACTCGTCGAACACCGGGGAGCTGTTTTTT. The V and J genes are TRBV18 and TRBJ2-2; no firm D call. Germline V gene sequence: CDR1 KGHSH, CDR2 LQKENI. Trimming stripped 10 bases from V and 0 bases from J, with 6 bases between. This CDR3 is built from 12 residues. Drawing the rest from reference TRBV18 and TRBJ2-2, the complete variable domain is NAGVMQNPRHLVRRRGQEARLRCSPMKGHSHVYWYRQLPEEGLKFMVYLQKENIIDESGMPKERFSAEFPKEGPSILRIQQVVRGDSAAYFCANSSNTGELFFGEGSRLTVL.

This clonotype was found a few times. The rearrangement links TRBV18 to TRBJ1-4, with D unclear. The CDR3 consists of 15 residues. Germline loops: CDR1 KGHSH, CDR2 LQKENI. Trimming took 4 bases from V and 2 from J, leaving 11 bases between them. CDR3 nucleotide sequence: TGTGCCAGCTCACGTAACAGCGGGACTAATGAAAAACTGTTTTTT. Translated: CASSRNSGTNEKLFF.

This clonotype was seen ten or more times. The J gene is TRBJ2-1, the V gene TRBV27; D gene uncertain. The CDR3 sequence is 14 residues long. Germline assignment: CDR1 MNHEY and CDR2 SMNVEV (reference sequence). V was pared by 2 bases and J by 1 base, with 6 bases between. The CDR3 protein is CASSLRASYNEQFF. In DNA form, the CDR3 reads TGTGCCAGCAGTTTAAGAGCTTCCTACAATGAGCAGTTCTTC.

The J gene is TRBJ1-1, the V gene TRBV19; D gene unclear. From germline, CDR1 is LNHDA and CDR2 SQIVND (reference sequence). V was pared by 6 bases and J by 4 bases, with 12 bases between. This CDR3 has 13 residues. Here the CDR3 DNA reads TGTGCCAGTAGCTACCAGTTGGCCACTGAAGCTTTCTTT. It yields the protein CASSYQLATEAFF.

This clonotype was observed a few times. This chain joins TRBV25-1 and TRBJ2-5; 9 bases align to TRBD2. V dropped 4 bases and J dropped 0; count of bases not matched to a gene: 3. Germline V lookup: CDR1 MGHDK, CDR2 SYGVNS. The CDR3 has 15 residues. CDR3 sequence: CASSVSGGYQETQYF. The CDR3 DNA is TGTGCCAGCAGTGTTAGCGGGGGATACCAAGAGACCCAGTACTTC.

By share of the sample, this clonotype is medium-sized. This chain links TRBV12-3 or TRBV12-4 with TRBJ2-2; TRBD2 agrees at 7 bases. This CDR3 spans 14 amino acids. The trim removed 6 bases at V and 2 bases at J, leaving 3 bases unmatched. The CDR3 protein is CASRASGNTGELFF. The CDR3 coding sequence is TGTGCCAGCAGGGCTAGCGGCAACACCGGGGAGCTGTTTTTT.

This clonotype showed up many times. V and J are TRBV6-1 and TRBJ1-6; a weak D match, TRBD1 (6 bases). Germline CDR1 is MNHNS and CDR2 is SASEGT. The V end lost 6 bases, the J end lost 10 bases, and 13 bases lay between the germline ends. The length of the CDR3 is 13 residues. The CDR3 spells CASRRNRASPLHF. CDR3 in DNA: TGTGCCAGCAGGCGAAACAGGGCCTCACCCCTCCACTTT.

This clonotype was seen a handful of times. The V gene is TRBV7-8, the J gene TRBJ2-1; the match to TRBD1 covers 7 bases. CDR3 length equals 16 residues. Per the germline V gene, CDR1 is SGHVS and CDR2 is FQNEAQ. Trimming took 5 bases from V and 6 from J; bases not matched to a gene: 13. CDR3: CASSPLEQGISNEQFF. CDR3 bases: TGTGCCAGCAGCCCGCTCGAACAGGGGATTTCCAATGAGCAGTTCTTC.

By share, this clonotype counts as medium-sized. The rearrangement joins TRBV2 to TRBJ1-5; TRBD1 aligns across 11 bases. The CDR3 consists of 15 residues. CDR1 is SNHLY, CDR2 FYNNEI, per germline. The ends lost 3 bases at V and 6 bases at J; junction bases unmatched: 4. CDR3 in DNA: TGTGCCAGCAGTGACGGGACAGGGGGAGGTCAGCCCCAGCATTTT. It translates to CASSDGTGGGQPQHF.

This clonotype was seen more than once but under ten times. The J gene is TRBJ2-2, the V gene TRBV12-3 or TRBV12-4; 8 bases map to TRBD1. The CDR3 sequence is 13 residues long. V lost 6 bases to trimming and J lost 5 bases; unmatched junction nucleotides: 2. The chain's CDR3 is CASRRQGTGELFF. CDR3 nucleotide sequence: TGTGCCAGCAGACGACAGGGGACCGGGGAGCTGTTTTTT.